Below, 11 T cell receptor beta chains from the same sample are listed, as sequenced in a study of blood T cell repertoires in COVID-19. TCRdb keeps only in-frame clones here, not all; method: immunoSEQ multiplex PCR. Of approximately 87,000 clones detected, about 89% appear once; the ten largest clones hold roughly 13%. The sample taken for sequencing was peripheral blood. Source of these receptors: a man aged 70-80 years with active or convalescent COVID-19.

A few counts support this clone. This rearrangement joins TRBV28 to TRBJ2-2; weak D call: TRBD2 (6 bases). V lost 5 bases to trimming and J lost 0 bases, with 10 bases between them. Germline V lookup: CDR1 MDHEN, CDR2 SYDVKM. This CDR3 has 15 residues. The CDR3 protein is CASSPGTPNTGELFF. Here the CDR3 DNA reads TGTGCCAGCAGTCCCGGGACTCCGAACACCGGGGAGCTGTTTTTT.

The CDR3 DNA sequence: TGTGCCTGGAGTCTAGCGGGAGGGCCCACCGGGGAGCTGTTTTTT. Encoded protein: CAWSLAGGPTGELFF. This sequence joins TRBV30 and TRBJ2-2, with 12 bases that match TRBD2. Germline CDR1 is GTSNPN and CDR2 is SVGIG (reference sequence). The CDR3 sequence is 15 residues long. V gave up 2 bases and J gave up 4 bases; unmatched junction bases: 2.

This sequence joins TRBV27 and TRBJ1-2; 8 positions match TRBD1. Germline V lookup: CDR1 MNHEY, CDR2 SMNVEV (reference sequence). There are 15 residues in the CDR3. V dropped 4 bases and J dropped 5; count of bases not matched to a gene: 9. The CDR3: CASSSRGTGGYGYTF. CDR3 DNA sequence: TGTGCCAGCAGTTCCAGAGGGACAGGCGGTTATGGCTACACCTTC.

This clone showed up just a few times. The rearrangement joins TRBV18 to TRBJ1-4, with TRBD1 identical over 7 bases. V shed 4 bases, J shed 2 bases, and the junction held 1 base outside the gene matches. The CDR3 sequence is 14 residues long. The germline V gene has CDR1 KGHSH and CDR2 LQKENI. The CDR3 here is CASSQGATNEKLFF. CDR3 coding DNA: TGTGCCAGCTCACAGGGGGCTACTAATGAAAAACTGTTTTTT.

The rearrangement links TRBV5-1 to TRBJ1-2, with D possibly being TRBD1 (5 bases). The CDR3 covers 13 residues. Trimming took 5 bases from V and 8 from J, leaving 16 bases between them. The germline V gene encodes CDR1 SGHRS and CDR2 YFSETQ. CDR3 DNA: TGCGCCAGCAGTAGGGGAAGGGGTGGAGGCTACACCTTC. This sequence encodes CASSRGRGGGYTF.

The rearrangement uses TRBV28 and TRBJ1-5, with D perhaps TRBD1 (5 bases). V lost 5 bases, J lost 1 base, and 24 bases lay in between. There are 19 residues in the CDR3. Germline CDR1 is MDHEN and CDR2 is SYDVKM. In DNA, the CDR3 is TGTGCCAGCAGTGCCCCCGGGACCGAATTCGCGGGGAGCAATCAGCCCCAGCATTTT. It specifies CASSAPGTEFAGSNQPQHF.

This clone appeared a single time. The V and J genes are TRBV24-1 and TRBJ2-1, with 10 bases matching TRBD1. The CDR3 runs to 16 residues. From germline, CDR1 is KGHDR and CDR2 SFDVKD. J lost 5 bases, V lost 4 bases, and 7 bases had no gene match. CDR3 sequence (DNA): TGTGCCACCAGTGAGCGGGACAGGGGTACGAACAATGAGCAGTTCTTC. Protein product: CATSERDRGTNNEQFF.

The chain carries TRBV12-3 or TRBV12-4 and TRBJ2-7; D is unclear. CDR3 length: 12 residues. V dropped 7 bases and J dropped 3 bases, with 10 bases sitting between them. The CDR3: CASKTDYYEQYF. DNA of the CDR3: TGTGCCAGCAAAACAGATTACTACGAGCAGTACTTC.

The chain employs TRBV9 and TRBJ2-5, with D uncertain. The CDR3 covers 12 residues. From germline, CDR1 is SGDLS and CDR2 YYNGEE. Deletions cut 0 bases from V and 7 bases from J, with 7 bases between. CDR3 nucleotides: TGTGCCAGCAGCGTAGACCAGCGGACCCAGTACTTC. This sequence encodes CASSVDQRTQYF.

The rearrangement uses TRBV7-9 and TRBJ1-2; D remains unclear. Germline V lookup: CDR1 SEHNR, CDR2 FQNEAQ (reference sequence). The CDR3 extends over 13 amino acids. Trimming pared 1 base from V and 3 bases from J, leaving 6 bases between. CDR3 region: CASSLEPDYGYTF. CDR3 bases: TGTGCCAGCAGCTTAGAGCCCGACTATGGCTACACCTTC.

The CDR3 loop reads CASSAYDRANTEAFF. As DNA, the CDR3 is TGTGCCAGCAGCGCCTACGACAGAGCGAACACTGAAGCTTTCTTT. The chain employs TRBV9 and TRBJ1-1, with D possibly matching TRBD1 (5 bases). CDR1 and CDR2 (germline): SGDLS, YYNGEE. The CDR3 length is 15 residues. V was clipped by 3 bases and J by 1 base, with 13 bases between them.